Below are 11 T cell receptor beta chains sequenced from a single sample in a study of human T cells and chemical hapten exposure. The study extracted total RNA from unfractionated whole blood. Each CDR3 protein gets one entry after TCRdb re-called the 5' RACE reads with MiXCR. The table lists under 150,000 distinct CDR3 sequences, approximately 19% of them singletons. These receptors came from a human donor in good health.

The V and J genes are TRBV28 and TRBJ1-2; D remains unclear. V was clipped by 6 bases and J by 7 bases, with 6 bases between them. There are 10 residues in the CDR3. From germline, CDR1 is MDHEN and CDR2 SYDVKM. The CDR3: CASRDVGYTF. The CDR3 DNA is TGTGCCAGCAGGGATGTTGGCTACACCTTC.

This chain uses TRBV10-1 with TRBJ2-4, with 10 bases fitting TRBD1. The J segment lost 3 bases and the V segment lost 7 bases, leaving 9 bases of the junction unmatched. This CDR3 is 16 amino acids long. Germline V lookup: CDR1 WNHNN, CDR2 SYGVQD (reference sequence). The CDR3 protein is CASTPDRGLDKNIQYF. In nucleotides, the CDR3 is TGCGCCAGCACCCCCGACAGGGGGCTTGACAAAAACATTCAGTACTTC.

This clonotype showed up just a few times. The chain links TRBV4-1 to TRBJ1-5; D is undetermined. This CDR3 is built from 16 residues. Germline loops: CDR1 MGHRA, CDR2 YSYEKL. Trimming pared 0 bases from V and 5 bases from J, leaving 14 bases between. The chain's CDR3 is CASSQEFSVAYQPQHF. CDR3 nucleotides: TGCGCCAGCAGCCAAGAGTTCTCGGTGGCCTATCAGCCCCAGCATTTT.

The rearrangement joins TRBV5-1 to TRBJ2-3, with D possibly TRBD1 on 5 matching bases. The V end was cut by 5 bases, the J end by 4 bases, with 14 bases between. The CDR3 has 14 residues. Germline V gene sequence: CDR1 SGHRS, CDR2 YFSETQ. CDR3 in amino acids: CASSLQGPADTQYF. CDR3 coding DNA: TGCGCCAGCAGTCTCCAGGGCCCAGCAGATACGCAGTATTTT.

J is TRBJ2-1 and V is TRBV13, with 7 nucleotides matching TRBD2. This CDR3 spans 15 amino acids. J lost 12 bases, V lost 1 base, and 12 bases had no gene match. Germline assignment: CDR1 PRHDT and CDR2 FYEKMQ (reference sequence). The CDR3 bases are TGTGCCAGCAGCTTAGTGGCTAGCGGAGGAGGGAGGCAGTTCTTC. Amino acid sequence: CASSLVASGGGRQFF.

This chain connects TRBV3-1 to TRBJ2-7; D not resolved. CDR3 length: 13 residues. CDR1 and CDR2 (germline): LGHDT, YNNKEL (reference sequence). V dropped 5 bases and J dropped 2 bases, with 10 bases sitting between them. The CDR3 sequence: CASSIGRPYEQYF. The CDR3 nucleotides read TGTGCCAGCAGCATCGGTCGCCCCTACGAGCAGTACTTC.

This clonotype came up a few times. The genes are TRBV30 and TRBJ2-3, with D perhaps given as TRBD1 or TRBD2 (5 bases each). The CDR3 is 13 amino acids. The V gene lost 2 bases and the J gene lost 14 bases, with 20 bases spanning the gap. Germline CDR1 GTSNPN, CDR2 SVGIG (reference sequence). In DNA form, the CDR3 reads TGTGCCTGGAGTTTGACCGGGACGCCCCTTCGGTATTTT. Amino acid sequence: CAWSLTGTPLRYF. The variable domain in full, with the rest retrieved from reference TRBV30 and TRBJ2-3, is SQTIHQWPATLVQPVGSPLSLECTVEGTSNPNLYWYRQAAGRGLQLLFYSVGIGQISSEVPQNLSASRPQDRQFILSSKKLLLSDSGFYLCAWSLTGTPLRYFGPGTRLTVL.

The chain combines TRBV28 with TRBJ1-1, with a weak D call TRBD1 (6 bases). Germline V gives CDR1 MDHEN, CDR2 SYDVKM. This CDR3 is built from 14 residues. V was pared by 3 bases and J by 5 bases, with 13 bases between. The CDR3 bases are TGTGCCAGCAGTTTGGACAGCATGAGGACTGAAGCTTTCTTT. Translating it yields CASSLDSMRTEAFF.

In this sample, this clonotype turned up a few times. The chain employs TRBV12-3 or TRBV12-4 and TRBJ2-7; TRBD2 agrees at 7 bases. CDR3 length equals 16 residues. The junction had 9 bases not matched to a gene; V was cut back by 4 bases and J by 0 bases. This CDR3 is CASSSPLGRSSYEQYF. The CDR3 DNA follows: TGTGCCAGCAGTTCCCCCCTCGGGAGGAGCTCCTACGAGCAGTACTTC.

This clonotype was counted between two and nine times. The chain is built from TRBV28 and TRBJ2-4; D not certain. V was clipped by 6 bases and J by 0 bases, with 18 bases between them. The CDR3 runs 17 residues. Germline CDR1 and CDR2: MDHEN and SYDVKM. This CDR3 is CASSSPADRLAKNIQYF. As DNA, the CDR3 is TGTGCCAGCAGCTCCCCCGCAGATAGATTAGCCAAAAACATTCAGTACTTC.

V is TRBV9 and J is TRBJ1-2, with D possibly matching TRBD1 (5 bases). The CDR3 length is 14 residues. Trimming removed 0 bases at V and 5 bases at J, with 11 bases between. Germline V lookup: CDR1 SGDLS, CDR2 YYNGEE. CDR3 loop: CASSVVPGSYGYTF. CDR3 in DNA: TGTGCCAGCAGCGTAGTGCCAGGGTCGTATGGCTACACCTTC. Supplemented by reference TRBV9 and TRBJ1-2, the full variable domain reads DSGVTQTPKHLITATGQRVTLRCSPRSGDLSVYWYQQSLDQGLQFLIQYYNGEERAKGNILERFSAQQFPDLHSELNLSSLELGDSALYFCASSVVPGSYGYTFGSGTRLTVV.